One and the same sample provided the 9 T cell receptor beta chains below, sequenced in a study of blood T cell repertoires in COVID-19. Produced via immunoSEQ multiplex PCR; TCRdb's table is partial and in-frame only. The sample yields approximately 230,000 clones, roughly 87% seen once. Sequences were obtained from PBMCs or T cells enriched from blood (not recorded which). Receptor source: a woman in her twenties or thirties with acute COVID-19.

The chain links TRBV7-2 to TRBJ2-7, with 15 nucleotides matching TRBD2. J lost 6 bases, V lost 3 bases, and 6 bases had no gene match. The CDR3 has 16 residues. Germline-derived CDR1 and CDR2 are SGHTA and FQGNSA. CDR3 loop: CASSLEGLAGGSEQYF. The DNA of the CDR3 is TGTGCCAGCAGCTTGGAGGGACTAGCGGGAGGAAGCGAGCAGTACTTC.

The chain employs TRBV6-2 or TRBV6-3 and TRBJ1-1, with 11 positions matching TRBD1. This CDR3 is built from 15 residues. Per the germline V gene, CDR1 is MNHEY and CDR2 is SVGEGT. The J segment lost 5 bases and the V segment lost 5 bases, leaving 7 bases of the junction unmatched. The CDR3 coding sequence is TGTGCCAGCAGTCTCTCCGGGACAGGGGGAACTGAAGCTTTCTTT. Protein product: CASSLSGTGGTEAFF.

The gene calls are TRBV4-2 and TRBJ2-4; 11 nucleotides align to TRBD1. CDR1 and CDR2 (germline): LGHNA, YNFKEQ. This CDR3 has 19 amino acids. Trimming cost V 2 bases and J 0 bases; bases outside gene matches: 9. The CDR3 sequence is CASSQPGTGGILAKNIQYF. The CDR3 nucleotides are TGTGCCAGCAGCCAACCCGGGACAGGGGGTATCTTAGCCAAAAACATTCAGTACTTC.

This rearrangement joins TRBV6-2 or TRBV6-3 to TRBJ2-4; perhaps TRBD2 as D (5 bases). CDR1 is MNHEY, CDR2 SVGEGT, per germline. The CDR3 has 15 residues. Trimming shortened V by 2 bases and J by 0 bases, and 8 bases separated the two germline ends. The CDR3 region has the DNA TGTGCCAGCAGTTACGGAGGAATAGCCAAAAACATTCAGTACTTC. As protein: CASSYGGIAKNIQYF.

This clone has just a few counts. This chain uses TRBV7-9 with TRBJ1-2; D uncertain. The V and J ends lost 2 bases and 7 bases respectively, with 8 bases between them. The germline CDR1 and CDR2 sequences are SEHNR and FQNEAQ (reference sequence). The CDR3 runs to 12 residues. The chain's CDR3 is CASSLNGGGYTF. The DNA of the CDR3 is TGTGCCAGCAGCTTAAACGGCGGTGGCTACACCTTC. The whole variable domain, filled in from reference TRBV7-9 and TRBJ1-2, reads DTGVSQNPRHKITKRGQNVTFRCDPISEHNRLYWYRQTLGQGPEFLTYFQNEAQLEKSRLLSDRFSAERPKGSFSTLEIQRTEQGDSAMYLCASSLNGGGYTFGSGTRLTVV.

V usage is TRBV5-4 and J usage is TRBJ2-3; D gene ambiguous. CDR1 and CDR2 from the germline V gene are SGHNT and YYREEE (reference sequence). V dropped 4 bases and J dropped 2 bases, with 14 bases sitting between them. CDR3 size: 15 residues. CDR3 protein: CASSPAKETTDTQYF. The CDR3 bases are TGTGCCAGCAGCCCCGCAAAGGAGACCACAGATACGCAGTATTTT.

V gene TRBV6-4 combines with J gene TRBJ2-1; maybe TRBD2 (5 bases). V dropped 0 bases and J dropped 0 bases, with 12 bases sitting between them. This CDR3 is 17 amino acids long. The germline V gene encodes CDR1 MRHNA and CDR2 SNTAGT. CDR3 sequence (DNA): TGTGCCAGCAGTGACTCAGCCAGCGGTCACTCCTACAATGAGCAGTTCTTC. It specifies CASSDSASGHSYNEQFF.

The CDR3 region is CASGLVPGRVAGQETQYF. CDR3 bases: TGTGCTAGTGGTTTGGTACCGGGCAGGGTGGCAGGACAAGAGACCCAGTACTTC. V is TRBV12-5 and J is TRBJ2-5; D perhaps matches TRBD1 (5 bases). V was trimmed by 0 bases and J by 2 bases, leaving 19 bases between them. Germline-derived CDR1 and CDR2 are LGHNT and FRNRAP. The CDR3 loop spans 18 amino acids.

The chain employs TRBV13 and TRBJ2-1; 13 nucleotides align to TRBD2. The germline V gene has CDR1 PRHDT and CDR2 FYEKMQ (reference sequence). The CDR3 is 19 amino acids. V gave up 5 bases and J gave up 3 bases; unmatched junction bases: 13. The CDR3 DNA follows: TGTGCCAGCAGCCCCAATAGACTAGCGGGAGGCGTTGACTACAATGAGCAGTTCTTC. This gives the protein CASSPNRLAGGVDYNEQFF.